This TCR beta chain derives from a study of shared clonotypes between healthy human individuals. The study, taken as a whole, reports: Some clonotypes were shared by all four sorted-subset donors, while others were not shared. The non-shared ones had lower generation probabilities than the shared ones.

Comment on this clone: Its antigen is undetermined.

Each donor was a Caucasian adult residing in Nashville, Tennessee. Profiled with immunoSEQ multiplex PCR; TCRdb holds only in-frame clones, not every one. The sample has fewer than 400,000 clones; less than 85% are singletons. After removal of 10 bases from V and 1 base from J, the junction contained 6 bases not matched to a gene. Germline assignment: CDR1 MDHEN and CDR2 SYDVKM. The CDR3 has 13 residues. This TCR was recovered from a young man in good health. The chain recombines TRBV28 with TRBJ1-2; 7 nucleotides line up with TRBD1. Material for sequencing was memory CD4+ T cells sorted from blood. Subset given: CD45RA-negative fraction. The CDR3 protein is CATGTANNYGYTF. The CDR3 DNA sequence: TGTGCCACCGGGACAGCCAATAACTATGGCTACACCTTC.